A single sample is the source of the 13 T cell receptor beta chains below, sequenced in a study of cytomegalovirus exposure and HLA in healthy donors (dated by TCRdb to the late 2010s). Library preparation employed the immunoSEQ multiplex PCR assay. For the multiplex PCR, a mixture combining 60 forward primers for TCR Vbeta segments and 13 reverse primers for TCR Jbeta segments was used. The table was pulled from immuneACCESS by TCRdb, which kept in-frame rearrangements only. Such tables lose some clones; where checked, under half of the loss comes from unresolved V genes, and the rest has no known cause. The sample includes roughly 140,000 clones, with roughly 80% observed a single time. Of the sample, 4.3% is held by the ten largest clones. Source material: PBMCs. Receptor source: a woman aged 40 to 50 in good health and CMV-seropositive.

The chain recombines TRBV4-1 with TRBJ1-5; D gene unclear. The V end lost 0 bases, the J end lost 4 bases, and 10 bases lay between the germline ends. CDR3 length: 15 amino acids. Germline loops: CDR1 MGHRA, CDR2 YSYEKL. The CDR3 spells CASSQDTRGNQPQHF. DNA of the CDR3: TGCGCCAGCAGCCAAGATACGCGGGGTAATCAGCCCCAGCATTTT.

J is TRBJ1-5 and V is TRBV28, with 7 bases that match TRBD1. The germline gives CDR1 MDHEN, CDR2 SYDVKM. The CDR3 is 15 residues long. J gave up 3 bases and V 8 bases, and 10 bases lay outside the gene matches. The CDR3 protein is CASRSLGQSNQPQHF. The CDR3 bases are TGTGCCAGCCGTTCTCTGGGACAGTCCAATCAGCCCCAGCATTTT.

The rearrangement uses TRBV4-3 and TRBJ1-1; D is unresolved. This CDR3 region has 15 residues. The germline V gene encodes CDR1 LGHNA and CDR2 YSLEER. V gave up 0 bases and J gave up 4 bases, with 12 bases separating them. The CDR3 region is CASSQDRGVGTEAFF. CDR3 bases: TGCGCCAGCAGCCAAGACCGCGGTGTTGGCACTGAAGCTTTCTTT.

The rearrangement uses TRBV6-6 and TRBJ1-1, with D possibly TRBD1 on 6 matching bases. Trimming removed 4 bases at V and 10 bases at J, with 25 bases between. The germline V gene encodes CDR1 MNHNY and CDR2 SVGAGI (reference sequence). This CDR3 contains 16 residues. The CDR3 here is CASSSRQVSGEFAAFF. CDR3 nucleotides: TGTGCCAGCAGTTCCCGACAAGTGTCAGGGGAGTTTGCAGCTTTCTTT.

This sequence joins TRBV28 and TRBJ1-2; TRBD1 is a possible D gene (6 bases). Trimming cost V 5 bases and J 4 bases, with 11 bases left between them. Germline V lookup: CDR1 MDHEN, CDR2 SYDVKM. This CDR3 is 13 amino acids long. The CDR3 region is CASSTGPGYGYTF. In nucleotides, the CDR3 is TGTGCCAGCAGTACAGGGCCGGGCTATGGCTACACCTTC.

DNA of the CDR3: TGTGCCTTTTACCGGGACATAGCTAACTATGGCTACACCTTC. Protein sequence: CAFYRDIANYGYTF. The rearrangement links TRBV30 to TRBJ1-2, with a weak D call TRBD1 (6 bases). Trimming stripped 7 bases from V and 0 bases from J, with 15 bases between. The CDR3 totals 14 residues. Germline values: CDR1 GTSNPN, CDR2 SVGIG (reference sequence).

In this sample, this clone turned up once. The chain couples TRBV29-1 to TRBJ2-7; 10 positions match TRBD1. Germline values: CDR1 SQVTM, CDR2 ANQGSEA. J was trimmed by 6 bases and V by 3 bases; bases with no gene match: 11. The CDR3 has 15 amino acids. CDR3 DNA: TGCAGCGTTGACGGGACAGGGGCCCCCTCGAGCGAGCAGTACTTC. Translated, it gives CSVDGTGAPSSEQYF.

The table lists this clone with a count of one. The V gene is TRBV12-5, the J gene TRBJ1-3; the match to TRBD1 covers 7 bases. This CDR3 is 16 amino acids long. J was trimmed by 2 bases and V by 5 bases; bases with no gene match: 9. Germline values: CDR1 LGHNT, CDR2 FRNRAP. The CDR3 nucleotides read TGTGCTAGTGGTCTCCTACAGGGGATCACTGGAAACACCATATATTTT. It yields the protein CASGLLQGITGNTIYF.

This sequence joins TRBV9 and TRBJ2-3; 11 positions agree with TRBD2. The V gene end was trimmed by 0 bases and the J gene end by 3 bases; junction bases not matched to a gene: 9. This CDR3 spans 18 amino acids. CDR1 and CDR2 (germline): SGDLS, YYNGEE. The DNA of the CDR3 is TGTGCCAGCAGCGTAGGAGCTAGCGGGAGGTTGGGGACAGATACGCAGTATTTT. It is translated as CASSVGASGRLGTDTQYF.

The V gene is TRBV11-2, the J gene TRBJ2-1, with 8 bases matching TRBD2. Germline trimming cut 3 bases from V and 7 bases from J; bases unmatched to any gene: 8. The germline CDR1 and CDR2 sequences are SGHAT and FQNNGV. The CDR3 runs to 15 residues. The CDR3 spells CASSFEFGRVNEQFF. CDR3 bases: TGTGCCAGCAGCTTCGAATTCGGGAGGGTAAATGAGCAGTTCTTC. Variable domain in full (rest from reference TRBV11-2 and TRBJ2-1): EAGVAQSPRYKIIEKRQSVAFWCNPISGHATLYWYQQILGQGPKLLIQFQNNGVVDDSQLPKDRFSAERLKGVDSTLKIQPAKLEDSAVYLCASSFEFGRVNEQFFGPGTRLTVL.

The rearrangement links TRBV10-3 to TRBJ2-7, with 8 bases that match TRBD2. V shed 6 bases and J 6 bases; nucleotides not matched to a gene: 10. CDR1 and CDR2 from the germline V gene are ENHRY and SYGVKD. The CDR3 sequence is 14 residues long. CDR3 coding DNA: TGTGCCATCAGCCTTAGCGGGATAGGGGTCGAGCAGTACTTC. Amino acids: CAISLSGIGVEQYF.

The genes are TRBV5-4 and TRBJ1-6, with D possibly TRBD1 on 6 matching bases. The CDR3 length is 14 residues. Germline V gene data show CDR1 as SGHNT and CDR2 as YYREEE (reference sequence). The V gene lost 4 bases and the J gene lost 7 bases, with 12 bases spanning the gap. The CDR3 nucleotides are TGTGCCAGCAGCCTGGGGGCGGGGAATTCACCCCTCCACTTT. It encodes CASSLGAGNSPLHF.

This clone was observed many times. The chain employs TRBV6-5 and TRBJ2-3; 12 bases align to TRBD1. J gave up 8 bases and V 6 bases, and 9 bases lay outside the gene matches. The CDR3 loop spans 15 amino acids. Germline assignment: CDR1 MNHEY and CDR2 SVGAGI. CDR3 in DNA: TGTGCCAGCAGGGACCCGGGACAGGGGGCGTTTACGCAGTATTTT. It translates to CASRDPGQGAFTQYF.